The entry below describes one T cell receptor beta chain. The CDR3 is 13 residues long. Germline assignment: CDR1 SGHVS and CDR2 FQNEAQ. V was trimmed by 4 bases and J by 4 bases, leaving 8 bases between them. Repertoires were generated with immunoSEQ multiplex PCR, while TCRdb's copy carries only in-frame clones and drops some. The sample records under 60,000 clones, around nine tenths being singletons. This sample was taken from a study of OX40 agonist ivuxolimab in advanced cancers. The origin of this receptor is an adult with an advanced solid tumor such as melanoma, head and neck, liver or kidney cancer. Source: CD4+ or CD8+ T cells sorted from blood, taken in a trial of the OX40 agonist ivuxolimab. V usage is TRBV7-8 and J usage is TRBJ2-1; weak D call: TRBD1 (6 bases). The CDR3 DNA sequence: TGTGCCAGCAGCTCTACAGGGTACAATGAGCAGTTCTTC. Protein product: CASSSTGYNEQFF.